The source of this TCR beta chain is a study of chemoradiotherapy in HPV16-positive cancers. Study-level results: The functional HPV-specific definition rests on just a couple of HPV16-positive patients. Candidate HPV-specific clones and E7-related TCR motifs grew in tumor during treatment.

Of note for this clone: The antigen is undetermined.

V was cut by 5 bases and J by 7 bases, with 8 bases left in between. The CDR3 sequence is 11 residues long. Germline V gene lookup returns CDR1 WNHNN and CDR2 SYGVQD (reference sequence). TCRdb's copy holds only in-frame clones and misses some; the assay was immunoSEQ multiplex PCR. The sample carries some 30,000 clones, around 77% recorded once. This sequence originates from a human donor with HPV-associated anogenital cancer. The V gene is TRBV10-1, the J gene TRBJ1-1, with no clear D. The sample in question was blood, obtained from a patient who underwent chemoradiotherapy. The CDR3 loop is CASSSGYEAFF. The CDR3 coding sequence is TGCGCCAGCAGTAGCGGGTATGAAGCTTTCTTT.